This T cell receptor beta chain stems from a study of beta chain features in type 1 diabetes. Study conclusions and caveats: TCRB CDR3s were moderately but significantly shorter in Type 1 diabetes patients in all four CD4+ subsets.

The study reverse transcribed the entire isolated RNA, so it sequenced expressed TCRB transcripts. The read count averaged approximately 4 million across naive, central memory and regulatory T cell samples. Repertoires were generated with immunoSEQ multiplex PCR, while TCRdb's copy carries only in-frame clones and drops some. The sample carries around 400,000 clones, approximately 16% recorded once. In regard to this clone: As yet, its antigen is unknown.

The TCR originated in a woman aged 18-29 years in good health. Sequences were obtained from naive CD4+ T cells from blood.

DNA of the CDR3: TGTGCCAGCAGCTCGTCCGGCGGGTGGTCTGGAAACACCATATATTTT. Encoded protein: CASSSSGGWSGNTIYF. The chain couples TRBV5-4 to TRBJ1-3, with D hard to call. From germline, CDR1 is SGHNT and CDR2 YYREEE (reference sequence). The CDR3 length is 16 residues. V lost 3 bases and J lost 1, with 14 bases in between.